This TCR beta chain was captured by sequencing in a study of CD8 T cells in Susac syndrome. Findings and caveats of the study: TCR sequencing and HLA analysis covered a relatively small number of individuals.

It was with random hexamers that roughly 0.45 to 1 ug RNA was reverse transcribed. An immunoSEQ multiplex PCR amplified TCR beta CDR3 over 54 Vbeta and 13 Jbeta. Via MiXCR, TCRdb re-called the immunoSEQ multiplex PCR reads, giving one row per CDR3 protein. This table has approximately 120,000 distinct CDR3 sequences, around 95% appearing once. The study sequenced TCR beta in blood CD8+ and CD4+ T cells. TEMRA cells were FACS-enriched, with CD8+ and CD4+ T cells isolated negatively. Turning to this clonotype: Its cognate antigen is unknown.

This CDR3 has 12 residues. The ends were cut back, 5 bases at V and 7 bases at J, with 12 bases in the middle. Germline V CDR1 and CDR2: DFQATT, SNEGSKA (reference sequence). Sequenced material: CD4+ T cells from PBMCs. This TCR was recovered from a human donor in good health. This chain uses TRBV20-1 with TRBJ2-1; D is uncertain. The CDR3 DNA sequence: TGCAGTGCTTCTCTAAGGATAAATGAGCAGTTCTTC. This sequence encodes CSASLRINEQFF.